What follows are 10 T cell receptor beta chains derived from one specimen sequenced in a study of CD8+ T cells in alopecia areata. Following extraction, RNA underwent reverse transcription to cDNA, which served as the sequencing template. Profiled with immunoSEQ multiplex PCR; TCRdb holds only in-frame clones, not every one. The table has more than 100,000 clones, roughly 54% seen once. This sample comprised CD4+ T cells sorted from blood, obtained at week 0. The receptor set was obtained from a human donor with alopecia areata.

This rearrangement joins TRBV10-3 to TRBJ2-3; 8 bases match TRBD1. Trimming cost V 7 bases and J 3 bases; bases outside gene matches: 9. Germline CDR1 reads ENHRY; CDR2 reads SYGVKD. The CDR3 is 15 amino acids. The CDR3: CAIKQGGHRTDTQYF. The CDR3, as DNA: TGTGCCATCAAACAGGGGGGACATAGAACAGATACGCAGTATTTT.

This clone has a single count. Different DNA sequences within this sample yield the same CDR3. This chain joins TRBV5-1 and TRBJ2-3; 12 bases are shared with TRBD2. V lost 3 bases to trimming and J lost 3 bases; unmatched junction nucleotides: 2. Germline loops: CDR1 SGHRS, CDR2 YFSETQ. The CDR3 is 15 amino acids. CDR3 DNA sequence: TGCGCCAGCAGCTCAGGACTAGCGGGGACAGATACGCAGTATTTT. It specifies CASSSGLAGTDTQYF.

This chain connects TRBV4-3 to TRBJ1-2; D gene unclear. V lost 0 bases and J lost 2, with 10 bases in between. Germline V gives CDR1 LGHNA, CDR2 YSLEER. The CDR3 totals 15 residues. The CDR3: CASSQESSANYGYTF. The DNA of the CDR3 is TGCGCCAGCAGCCAAGAGTCCAGCGCCAACTATGGCTACACCTTC.

The V gene is TRBV5-1, the J gene TRBJ1-1; possibly TRBD1 for D (6 bases). Germline V CDR1 and CDR2: SGHRS, YFSETQ. Trimming cost V 4 bases and J 4 bases, with 17 bases left between them. This CDR3 has 15 residues. CDR3 bases: TGCGCCAGCAGCATGGGCGGGGGGCTCGGCACTGAAGCTTTCTTT. Residues: CASSMGGGLGTEAFF.

V and J are TRBV4-1 and TRBJ2-1; the match to TRBD2 covers 11 bases. Germline V gives CDR1 MGHRA, CDR2 YSYEKL. The CDR3 spans 17 residues. V trimming: 6 bases; J trimming: 8 bases; junction bases outside the gene matches: 15. In DNA, the CDR3 is TGCGCCAGCAGTCGAGGACTAGCGGGCCCCCTCGGGGATGAGCAGTTCTTC. Amino acid sequence: CASSRGLAGPLGDEQFF.

The chain couples TRBV5-1 to TRBJ1-2; no definite D call. Germline CDR1 is SGHRS and CDR2 is YFSETQ. Trimming took off 2 bases at V and 8 bases at J, with 16 bases between the two ends. The CDR3 length is 14 residues. CDR3 in DNA: TGCGCCAGCAGCTTTGGTCGTGGATCGGCCGGCTACACCTTC. It yields the protein CASSFGRGSAGYTF.

CDR3 nucleotide sequence: TGTGCCAGCCGGGGCGGTGGGGTCTACGAGCAGTACTTC. Its protein is CASRGGGVYEQYF. The V call is TRBV6-8, the J call TRBJ2-7; D could derive from TRBD1 or TRBD2 (5 bases each). This CDR3 is built from 13 residues. Between the trimmed V and J ends, which lost 8 bases and 3 bases, there was a span of 14 bases. Germline CDR1 reads MNHGY; CDR2 reads SAAAGT.

CDR3 residues: CASSLGLAGDTDTQYF. CDR3 nucleotides: TGTGCCAGCAGCTTAGGGCTAGCGGGAGACACAGATACGCAGTATTTT. This sequence joins TRBV7-9 and TRBJ2-3; 10 bases match TRBD2. In germline, CDR1 is SEHNR, CDR2 FQNEAQ (reference sequence). V shed 1 base, J shed 2 bases, and the junction held 3 bases outside the gene matches. This CDR3 has 16 residues.

This clone has more than one count but fewer than ten. CDR3 DNA sequence: TGTGCCAGCAGCCCCCGTCGCAGGGAGTTGATTACGCAGTATTTT. Translating gives CASSPRRRELITQYF. This chain uses TRBV9 with TRBJ2-3; D might be TRBD1 or TRBD2, each matching 5 bases. Between the trimmed V and J ends, which lost 4 bases and 8 bases, there was a span of 20 bases. Germline V gene sequence: CDR1 SGDLS, CDR2 YYNGEE. The CDR3 runs 15 residues.

The chain uses TRBV29-1 and TRBJ1-3, with D perhaps matching TRBD1 (5 bases). This CDR3 contains 14 residues. The V gene lost 4 bases and the J gene lost 2 bases, with 12 bases spanning the gap. CDR1 and CDR2 (germline): SQVTM, ANQGSEA. In nucleotides, the CDR3 is TGCAGCGTTGGGGGCTGGGGGGCTGGAAACACCATATATTTT. This encodes CSVGGWGAGNTIYF.